This T cell receptor (beta chain) was sequenced in a study of cytomegalovirus exposure and HLA in healthy donors. Study as a whole: Of roughly 400 genotyped donors, about 81% clustered with self-reported Caucasian donors. Study conclusions and caveats: The study recorded 150 to 200 TCR beta chains that were cytomegalovirus-associated.

This CDR3 region has 16 residues. Germline V gives CDR1 SQVTM, CDR2 ANQGSEA. Trimming took 1 base from V and 5 from J; bases not matched to a gene: 13. PCR amplification relied on 60 Vbeta primers (plus 13 Jbeta primers). TCRdb keeps only in-frame clones here, not all; method: immunoSEQ multiplex PCR. The data hold 90,000 or so clones, with just under 70% observed a single time. Concerning this clone itself: Its antigen remains unidentified.

The chain combines TRBV29-1 with TRBJ2-5, with 7 bases fitting TRBD2. The material sequenced was PBMCs. The sequence derives from a woman between 50 and 59 years old in good health and CMV-seropositive. CDR3: CSVEVGREGSRETQYF. CDR3 coding DNA: TGCAGCGTTGAAGTCGGCAGGGAGGGGTCGAGGGAGACCCAGTACTTC.